One and the same sample provided the 15 T cell receptor beta chains below, sequenced in a study of T cells in Graves' hyperthyroidism and ophthalmopathy. RNA transcripts were the template for amplifying TCR beta CDR3 regions. Primed by the HTBI set, a first-round RT-PCR was run on the TCR CDR3. One entry per CDR3 protein, called by TCRdb with MiXCR from the multiplex PCR reads. The table shows nearly 600,000 distinct CDR3 sequences, with approximately 14% occurring only once. Sequenced sample: blood. The receptors stem from a woman under 40 with Graves' hyperthyroidism that later progressed to Graves' ophthalmopathy.

In this sample, this clonotype turned up many times. The chain employs TRBV6-2 or TRBV6-3 and TRBJ1-2, with D perhaps matching TRBD1 (6 bases). The V gene's germline CDR1 is MNHEY and CDR2 SVGEGT. The V and J ends lost 6 bases and 4 bases respectively, with 18 bases between them. The CDR3 sequence is 15 residues long. CDR3: CASSEDRGLSYGYTF. CDR3 in DNA: TGTGCCAGCAGCGAGGACCGGGGGCTCTCCTATGGCTACACCTTC.

This clonotype occurred many times. V is TRBV3-1 and J is TRBJ2-1; D not certain. There are 15 residues in the CDR3. Looked up from germline, CDR1 is LGHDT and CDR2 is YNNKEL (reference sequence). V was shortened by 0 bases and J by 7 bases, with 13 bases between the two germline ends. CDR3 sequence: CASSQDSVYLNEQFF. The CDR3 region has the DNA TGTGCCAGCAGCCAAGATTCGGTCTATCTAAATGAGCAGTTCTTC.

This clonotype was seen ten or more times. The genes are TRBV27 and TRBJ2-1; the match to TRBD2 covers 13 bases. There are 15 residues in the CDR3. Germline CDR1 is MNHEY and CDR2 is SMNVEV (reference sequence). V lost 5 bases to trimming and J lost 10 bases; unmatched junction nucleotides: 8. CDR3 sequence: CASSPGLAGDREQFF. The DNA for the CDR3 is TGTGCCAGCAGTCCCGGACTAGCGGGAGACAGGGAGCAGTTCTTC.

The V and J genes are TRBV4-1 and TRBJ2-7; no definite D call. This CDR3 has 16 residues. Per the germline V gene, CDR1 is MGHRA and CDR2 is YSYEKL. With 4 bases removed from V and 3 bases from J, the gap between germline ends came to 19 bases. The CDR3 region has the DNA TGCGCCAGCAGCCGCGAAGTAGGGCCCAGTCGCTACGAGCAGTACTTC. Translation gives CASSREVGPSRYEQYF.

This clonotype was picked up one time. This chain connects TRBV6-2 or TRBV6-3 to TRBJ2-5, with D possibly TRBD2 on 6 matching bases. In germline, CDR1 is MNHEY, CDR2 SVGEGT. The CDR3 has 14 amino acids. Between the trimmed V and J ends, which lost 2 bases and 5 bases, there was a span of 12 bases. Here the CDR3 DNA reads TGTGCCAGCAGTTACGGACCTAGCGACGAGACCCAGTACTTC. It codes for CASSYGPSDETQYF.

The sample holds one count of this clonotype. The CDR3 spells CASSRHPPDREGNTEAFF. CDR3 nucleotides: TGTGCCAGCAGCCGACATCCCCCTGACAGGGAGGGGAACACTGAAGCTTTCTTT. The chain is built from TRBV3-1 and TRBJ1-1; 7 bases map to TRBD1. V shed 4 bases, J shed 1 base, and the junction held 15 bases outside the gene matches. Per the germline V gene, CDR1 is LGHDT and CDR2 is YNNKEL (reference sequence). The CDR3 contains 18 residues.

The CDR3 DNA reads TGCAGCGTTTACTTATACCCGGGACTAGCGGGAGGATGGGATGAGCAGTACTTC. This codes for CSVYLYPGLAGGWDEQYF. The rearrangement links TRBV29-1 to TRBJ2-7; 15 positions agree with TRBD2. The CDR3 spans 18 residues. Looked up from germline, CDR1 is SQVTM and CDR2 is ANQGSEA. Trimming at V came to 5 bases and at J to 7 bases, leaving 18 bases not matched to a gene.

This clonotype has at least ten counts. V usage is TRBV11-2 and J usage is TRBJ1-2; 9 bases match TRBD1. CDR1 and CDR2 (germline): SGHAT, FQNNGV. V shed 1 base, J shed 3 bases, and the junction held 3 bases outside the gene matches. This CDR3 comprises 15 residues. CDR3 amino acids: CASSLGGQGHYGYTF. The CDR3 coding sequence is TGTGCCAGCAGCTTAGGAGGACAGGGGCACTATGGCTACACCTTC.

In its sample, this clonotype was seen many times. The chain is built from TRBV11-2 and TRBJ1-2; D is unresolved. The CDR3 loop spans 12 amino acids. Germline V gene sequence: CDR1 SGHAT, CDR2 FQNNGV. V was clipped by 8 bases and J by 3 bases, with 10 bases between them. Written as DNA, the CDR3 is TGTGCCAGCTCGGCTCGGGACTATGGCTACACCTTC. Encoded protein: CASSARDYGYTF.

This clonotype was seen many times. The chain uses TRBV19 and TRBJ1-2; D ambiguous. CDR1 and CDR2 (germline): LNHDA, SQIVND (reference sequence). The length of the CDR3 is 9 residues. V lost 9 bases and J 6 bases, leaving 5 bases between the germline ends. The CDR3 coding sequence is TGTGCCAGCCTACATGGCTACACCTTC. Its translation is CASLHGYTF.

This clonotype came up a few times. With a much larger clone just one base away, this may be a read error. Written as DNA, the CDR3 is TGCAGCGGGATGGGGGGCACAGATACGCAGTATTTT. Translation: CSGMGGTDTQYF. This sequence joins TRBV29-1 and TRBJ2-3; D may correspond to TRBD1 or TRBD2 (5 bases each). V dropped 7 bases and J dropped 1 base, with 9 bases sitting between them. Germline values: CDR1 SQVTM, CDR2 ANQGSEA. This CDR3 has 12 amino acids.

The table lists this clonotype with a count of one. The rearrangement uses TRBV7-2 and TRBJ2-7; TRBD2 matches at 10 bases. The germline gives CDR1 SGHTA, CDR2 FQGNSA. The ends lost 1 base at V and 3 bases at J; junction bases unmatched: 3. CDR3 length: 15 residues. The CDR3 DNA reads as TGTGCCAGCAGCTTAGATCTAGCGGGAGACTACGAGCAGTACTTC. It is translated as CASSLDLAGDYEQYF.

This clonotype was recorded at least ten times. The chain uses TRBV11-3 and TRBJ1-1; D is possibly TRBD1 (6 bases). Germline assignment: CDR1 SGHNT and CDR2 YENEEA. CDR3 length equals 14 residues. With 3 bases removed from V and 4 bases from J, the gap between germline ends came to 12 bases. CDR3 region: CASSFPGEGTEAFF. The DNA of the CDR3 is TGTGCCAGCAGCTTCCCAGGGGAAGGCACTGAAGCTTTCTTT.

The CDR3 nucleotides read TGTGCCACCAGCAACCGCAAAGGCGATGAGCAGTTCTTC. Protein product: CATSNRKGDEQFF. The chain carries TRBV15 and TRBJ2-1; D unresolved. Germline assignment: CDR1 LNHNV and CDR2 YYDKDF (reference sequence). This CDR3 spans 13 amino acids. Between the trimmed V and J ends, which lost 4 bases and 8 bases, there was a span of 12 bases.

Remarks on this clonotype: A read error may explain this, as a much larger clone is one base away. The CDR3 region is CASSLALRDIQYF. CDR3 bases: TGTGCCAGCAGCTTAGCGCTACGAGACATTCAGTACTTC. The chain couples TRBV7-9 to TRBJ2-4; D is unresolved. The germline gives CDR1 SEHNR, CDR2 FQNEAQ (reference sequence). Between the trimmed V and J ends, which lost 0 bases and 8 bases, there was a span of 8 bases. The CDR3 consists of 13 residues.